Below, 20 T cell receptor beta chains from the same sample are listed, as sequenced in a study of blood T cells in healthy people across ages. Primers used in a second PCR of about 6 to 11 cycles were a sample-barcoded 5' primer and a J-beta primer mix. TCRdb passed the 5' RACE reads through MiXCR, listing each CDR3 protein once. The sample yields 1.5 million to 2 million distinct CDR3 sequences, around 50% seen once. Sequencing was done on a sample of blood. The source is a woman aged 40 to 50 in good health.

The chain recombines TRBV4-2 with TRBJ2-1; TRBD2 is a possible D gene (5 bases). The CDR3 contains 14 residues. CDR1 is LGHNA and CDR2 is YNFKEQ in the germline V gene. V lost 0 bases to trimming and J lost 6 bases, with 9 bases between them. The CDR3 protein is CASSQERVGNEQFF. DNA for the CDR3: TGTGCCAGCAGCCAAGAGAGGGTCGGCAATGAGCAGTTCTTC.

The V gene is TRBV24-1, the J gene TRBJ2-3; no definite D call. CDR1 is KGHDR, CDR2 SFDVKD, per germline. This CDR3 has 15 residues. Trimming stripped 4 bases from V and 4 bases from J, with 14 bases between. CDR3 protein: CATSDFTYSPDTQYF. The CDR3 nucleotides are TGTGCCACCAGTGACTTCACATATTCCCCAGATACGCAGTATTTT.

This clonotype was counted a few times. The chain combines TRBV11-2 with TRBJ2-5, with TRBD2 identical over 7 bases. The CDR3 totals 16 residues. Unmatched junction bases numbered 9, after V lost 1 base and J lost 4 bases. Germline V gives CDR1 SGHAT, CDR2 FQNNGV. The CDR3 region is CASSLGVAGEGETQYF. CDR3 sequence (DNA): TGTGCCAGCAGCTTAGGAGTGGCGGGGGAGGGAGAGACCCAGTACTTC.

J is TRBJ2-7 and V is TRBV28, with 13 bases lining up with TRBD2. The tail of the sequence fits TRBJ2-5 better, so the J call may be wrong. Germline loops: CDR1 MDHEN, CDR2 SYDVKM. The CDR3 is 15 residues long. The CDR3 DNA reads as TGTGCCAGCAGTCGACTAGCGGGGGGCCGGAAGACCCAGTACTTC. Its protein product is CASSRLAGGRKTQYF.

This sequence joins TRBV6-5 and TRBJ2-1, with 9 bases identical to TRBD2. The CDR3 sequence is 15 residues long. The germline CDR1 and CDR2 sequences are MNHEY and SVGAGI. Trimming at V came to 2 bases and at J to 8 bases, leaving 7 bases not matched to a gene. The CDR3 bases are TGTGCCAGCAGTTACGGGCGGGGGGGCTCCTATGAGCAGTTCTTC. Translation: CASSYGRGGSYEQFF.

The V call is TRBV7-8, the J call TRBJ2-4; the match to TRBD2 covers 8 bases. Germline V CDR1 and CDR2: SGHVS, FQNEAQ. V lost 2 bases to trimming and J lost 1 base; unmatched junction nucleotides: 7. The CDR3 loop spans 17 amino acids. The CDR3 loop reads CASSLSRGDWAKNIQYF. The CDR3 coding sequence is TGTGCCAGCAGCTTATCGCGGGGGGATTGGGCCAAAAACATTCAGTACTTC.

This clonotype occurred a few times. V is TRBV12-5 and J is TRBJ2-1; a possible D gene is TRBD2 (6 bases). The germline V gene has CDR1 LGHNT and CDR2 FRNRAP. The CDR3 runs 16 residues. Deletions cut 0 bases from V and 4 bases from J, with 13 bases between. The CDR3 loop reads CASGLVLAQGYNEQFF. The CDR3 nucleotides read TGTGCTAGTGGTTTGGTCCTAGCGCAAGGTTACAATGAGCAGTTCTTC.

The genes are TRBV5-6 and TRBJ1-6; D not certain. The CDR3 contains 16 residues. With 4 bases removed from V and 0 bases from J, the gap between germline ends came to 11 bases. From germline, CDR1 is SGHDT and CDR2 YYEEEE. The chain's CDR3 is CASSARRSSYNSPLHF. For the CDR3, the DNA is TGTGCCAGCAGCGCTCGACGGAGCTCCTATAATTCACCCCTCCACTTT.

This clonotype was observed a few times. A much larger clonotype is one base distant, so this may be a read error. The CDR3 reads CASNRDSYGYTF. The CDR3 nucleotides are TGTGCCAGCAACCGGGACAGCTATGGCTACACCTTC. The J gene is TRBJ1-2, the V gene TRBV7-2; 7 bases are a match to TRBD1. This CDR3 has 12 residues. J was trimmed by 4 bases and V by 7 bases; bases with no gene match: 3. CDR1 is SGHTA, CDR2 FQGNSA, per germline. Filled out from reference TRBV7-2 and TRBJ1-2, the complete variable domain reads GAGVSQSPSNKVTEKGKDVELRCDPISGHTALYWYRQSLGQGLEFLIYFQGNSAPDKSGLPSDRFSAERTGGSVSTLTIQRTQQEDSAVYLCASNRDSYGYTFGSGTRLTVV.

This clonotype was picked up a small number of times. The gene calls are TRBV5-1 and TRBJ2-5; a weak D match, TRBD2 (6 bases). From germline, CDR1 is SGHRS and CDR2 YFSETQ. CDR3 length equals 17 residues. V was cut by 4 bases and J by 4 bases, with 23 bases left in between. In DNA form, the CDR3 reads TGCGCCAGCAGCCGGGACTCCCTTGGTTATTTGGGAGAGACCCAGTACTTC. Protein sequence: CASSRDSLGYLGETQYF.

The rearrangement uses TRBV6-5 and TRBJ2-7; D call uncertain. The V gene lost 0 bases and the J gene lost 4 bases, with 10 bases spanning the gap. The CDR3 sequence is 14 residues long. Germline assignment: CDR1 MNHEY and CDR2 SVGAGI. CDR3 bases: TGTGCCAGCAGTTACTCGGCCAGGAGTTACGAGCAGTACTTC. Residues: CASSYSARSYEQYF.

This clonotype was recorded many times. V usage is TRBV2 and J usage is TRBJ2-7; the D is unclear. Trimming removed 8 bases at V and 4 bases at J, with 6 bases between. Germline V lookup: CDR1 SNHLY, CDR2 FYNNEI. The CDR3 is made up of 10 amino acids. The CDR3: CASRGYEQYF. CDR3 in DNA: TGTGCCAGCCGTGGATACGAGCAGTACTTC.

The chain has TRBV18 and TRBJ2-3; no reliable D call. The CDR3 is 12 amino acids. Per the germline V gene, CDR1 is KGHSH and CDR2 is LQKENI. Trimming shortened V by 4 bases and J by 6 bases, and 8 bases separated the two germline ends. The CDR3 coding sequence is TGTGCCAGCTCACGTGCGGTGGATACGCAGTATTTT. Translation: CASSRAVDTQYF.

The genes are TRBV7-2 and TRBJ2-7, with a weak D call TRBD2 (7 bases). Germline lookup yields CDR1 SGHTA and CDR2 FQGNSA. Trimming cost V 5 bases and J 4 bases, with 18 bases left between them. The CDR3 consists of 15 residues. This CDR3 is CASSLEGGAIYEQYF. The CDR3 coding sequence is TGTGCCAGCAGCCTGGAGGGGGGGGCCATATACGAGCAGTACTTC.

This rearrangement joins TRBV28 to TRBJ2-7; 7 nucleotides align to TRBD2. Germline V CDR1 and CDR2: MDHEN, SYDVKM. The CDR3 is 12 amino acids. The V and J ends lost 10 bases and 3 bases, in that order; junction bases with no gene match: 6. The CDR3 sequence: CATNGGGYEQYF. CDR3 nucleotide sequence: TGTGCCACCAATGGGGGGGGCTACGAGCAGTACTTC.

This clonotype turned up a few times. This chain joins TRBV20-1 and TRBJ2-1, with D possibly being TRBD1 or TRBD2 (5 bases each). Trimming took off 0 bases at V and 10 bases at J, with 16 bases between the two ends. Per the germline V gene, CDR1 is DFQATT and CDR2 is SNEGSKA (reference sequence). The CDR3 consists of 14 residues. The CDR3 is CSARDRARRDEQFF. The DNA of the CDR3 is TGCAGTGCTAGAGATCGGGCTAGAAGGGACGAGCAGTTCTTC.

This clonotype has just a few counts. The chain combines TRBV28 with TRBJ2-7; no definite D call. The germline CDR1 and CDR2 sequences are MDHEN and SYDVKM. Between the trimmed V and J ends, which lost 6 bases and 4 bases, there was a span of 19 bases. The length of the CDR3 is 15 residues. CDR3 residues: CASRPSDPRPYEQYF. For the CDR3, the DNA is TGTGCCAGCAGACCCTCGGACCCCCGACCATACGAGCAGTACTTC. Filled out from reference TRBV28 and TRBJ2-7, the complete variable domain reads DVKVTQSSRYLVKRTGEKVFLECVQDMDHENMFWYRQDPGLGLRLIYFSYDVKMKEKGDIPEGYSVSREKKERFSLILESASTNQTSMYLCASRPSDPRPYEQYFGPGTRLTVT.

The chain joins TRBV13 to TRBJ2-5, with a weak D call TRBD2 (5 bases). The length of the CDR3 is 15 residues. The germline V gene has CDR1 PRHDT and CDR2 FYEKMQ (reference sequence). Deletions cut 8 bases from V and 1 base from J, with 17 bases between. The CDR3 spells CASGTRKGLQETQYF. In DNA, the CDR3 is TGTGCCAGCGGAACTAGGAAAGGCCTCCAAGAGACCCAGTACTTC. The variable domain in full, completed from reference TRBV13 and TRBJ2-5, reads AAGVIQSPRHLIKEKRETATLKCYPIPRHDTVYWYQQGPGQDPQFLISFYEKMQSDKGSIPDRFSAQQFSDYHSELNMSSLELGDSALYFCASGTRKGLQETQYFGPGTRLLVL.

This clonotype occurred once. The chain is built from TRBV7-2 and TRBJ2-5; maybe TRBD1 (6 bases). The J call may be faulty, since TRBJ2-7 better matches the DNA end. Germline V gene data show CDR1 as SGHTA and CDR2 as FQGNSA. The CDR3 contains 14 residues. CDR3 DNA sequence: TGTGCCAGCACCCTGAAGGGGGTTTCCTACGAGCAGTACTTC. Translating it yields CASTLKGVSYEQYF.

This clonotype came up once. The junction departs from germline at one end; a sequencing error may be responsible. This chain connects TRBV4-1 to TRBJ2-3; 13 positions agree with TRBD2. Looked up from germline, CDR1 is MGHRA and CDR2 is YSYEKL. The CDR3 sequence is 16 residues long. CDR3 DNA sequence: TGCGCCTGCAGCCCCCGCACTAGCGGGGGGGCATATACGCAGTATTTT. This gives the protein CACSPRTSGGAYTQYF.